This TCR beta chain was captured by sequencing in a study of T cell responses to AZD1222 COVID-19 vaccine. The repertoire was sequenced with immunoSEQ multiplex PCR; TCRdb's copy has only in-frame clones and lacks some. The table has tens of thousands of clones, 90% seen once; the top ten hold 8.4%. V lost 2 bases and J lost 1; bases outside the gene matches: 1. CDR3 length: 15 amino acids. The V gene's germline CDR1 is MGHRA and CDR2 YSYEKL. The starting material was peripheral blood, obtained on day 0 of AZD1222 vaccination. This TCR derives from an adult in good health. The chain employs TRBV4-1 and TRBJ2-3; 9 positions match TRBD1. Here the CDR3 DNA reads TGCGCCAGCAGCCAACGGACAGGGGGCACAGATACGCAGTATTTT. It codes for CASSQRTGGTDTQYF.